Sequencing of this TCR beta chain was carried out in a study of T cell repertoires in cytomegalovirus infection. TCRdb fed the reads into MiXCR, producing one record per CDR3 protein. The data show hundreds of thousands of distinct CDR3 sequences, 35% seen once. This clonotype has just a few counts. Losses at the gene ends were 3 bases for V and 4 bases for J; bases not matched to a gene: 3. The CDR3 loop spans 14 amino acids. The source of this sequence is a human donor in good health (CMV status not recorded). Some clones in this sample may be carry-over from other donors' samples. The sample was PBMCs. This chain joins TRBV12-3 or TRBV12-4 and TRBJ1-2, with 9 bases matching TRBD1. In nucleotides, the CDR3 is TGTGCCAGCAGTTTTGGGACAGGGCGCTATGGCTACACCTTC. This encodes CASSFGTGRYGYTF.